This entry features one TCR beta chain sequence. The junction does not match germline at one end; this may be a read error. The data were obtained in a study of shared clonotypes between healthy human individuals. The assay was immunoSEQ multiplex PCR, and TCRdb's table has in-frame clones only and misses some. The sample lists about 2.4 million clones; roughly 93% were seen once. The CDR3 runs 11 residues. Germline assignment: CDR1 SNHLY and CDR2 FYNNEI. This chain links TRBV2 with TRBJ2-3, with unresolved D. The receptor comes from a man in his late teens or twenties in good health. Some clones in this sample may be carry-over from other donors' samples. Sequencing was performed on naive CD4+ T cells from PBMCs. Indicated subset: CD45RA+ positively selected. This chain's CDR3 is CASNEGWTQYF. The CDR3 DNA sequence: TGTGCCAGCAATGAAGGGTGGACGCAGTATTTT. The full variable domain, completed using reference TRBV2 and TRBJ2-3, is EPEVTQTPSHQVTQMGQEVILRCVPISNHLYFYWYRQILGQKVEFLVSFYNNEISEKSEIFDDQFSVERPDGSNFTLKIRSTKLEDSAMYFCASNEGWTQYFGPGTRLTVL.